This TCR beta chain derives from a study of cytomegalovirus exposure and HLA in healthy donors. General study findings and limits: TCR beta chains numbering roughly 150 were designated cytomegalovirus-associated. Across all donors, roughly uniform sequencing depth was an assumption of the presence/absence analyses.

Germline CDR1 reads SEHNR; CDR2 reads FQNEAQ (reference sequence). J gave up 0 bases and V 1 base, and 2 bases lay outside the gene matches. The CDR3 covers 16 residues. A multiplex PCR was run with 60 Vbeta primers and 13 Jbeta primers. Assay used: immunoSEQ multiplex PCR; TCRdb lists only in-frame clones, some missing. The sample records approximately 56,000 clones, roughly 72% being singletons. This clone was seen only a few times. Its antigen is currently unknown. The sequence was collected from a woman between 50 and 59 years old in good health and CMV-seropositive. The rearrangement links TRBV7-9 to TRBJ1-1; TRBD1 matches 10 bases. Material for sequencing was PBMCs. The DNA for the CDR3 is TGTGCCAGCAGCTTAGGGGGACAGGGGCTGAACACTGAAGCTTTCTTT. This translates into CASSLGGQGLNTEAFF.